These 13 T cell receptor beta chains came from one sample sequenced in a study of T-cell reconstitution after alpha-beta-depleted transplantation in children. Researchers prepared the TCRbeta library using unique molecular identifiers, the study reports. TCRdb reanalysed the PCR reads using MiXCR and keeps one entry per CDR3 protein. The data hold 200,000 to 250,000 distinct CDR3 sequences, with approximately 8.4% observed a single time. Sequences were derived from PBMCs, mostly from graft donor cells, sampled 360 days after TCRalphabeta/CD19-depleted stem cell transplant. The source is a male patient between 2 and 9 years old who had a stem cell transplant for acute myeloid leukemia, so the T cells may come from the graft donor.

In this sample, this clonotype turned up many times. The V call is TRBV12-3 or TRBV12-4, the J call TRBJ2-1; no definite D call. V lost 5 bases and J lost 5, with 10 bases in between. This CDR3 region has 13 residues. CDR3 in amino acids: CASSRQLDNEQFF. In nucleotides, the CDR3 is TGTGCCAGCAGTCGCCAATTGGACAATGAGCAGTTCTTC.

This clonotype has a count of ten or more. The chain recombines TRBV9 with TRBJ2-7; D not resolved. The CDR3 covers 14 residues. Germline loops: CDR1 SGDLS, CDR2 YYNGEE. The V gene lost 6 bases and the J gene lost 2 bases, with 15 bases spanning the gap. CDR3 nucleotide sequence: TGTGCCAGCAACCCCGACTTGCCCCCCTACGAGCAGTACGTC. Its protein product is CASNPDLPPYEQYV.

The rearrangement links TRBV12-3 or TRBV12-4 to TRBJ2-7; possible D gene TRBD1, 5 bases. This CDR3 is 14 amino acids long. V was clipped by 3 bases and J by 9 bases, with 18 bases between them. CDR3 sequence (DNA): TGTGCCAGCAGTTTTTCCTACAGGATCCACGGGCAGTACTTC. This translates into CASSFSYRIHGQYF.

The chain is built from TRBV12-3 or TRBV12-4 and TRBJ1-1; possible D gene TRBD1, 6 bases. Trimming cost V 6 bases and J 4 bases, with 15 bases left between them. The CDR3 has 14 amino acids. Here the CDR3 reads CASSLPDSRTEAFF. DNA for the CDR3: TGTGCCAGCAGCCTCCCGGACAGTCGCACTGAAGCTTTCTTT.

In nucleotides, the CDR3 is TGCAGTGCTAGGGGCCGTGGGGAGAACACTGAAGCTTTCTTT. Protein product: CSARGRGENTEAFF. This sequence joins TRBV20-1 and TRBJ1-1; D gene unclear. Germline assignment: CDR1 DFQATT and CDR2 SNEGSKA (reference sequence). There are 14 residues in the CDR3. V was shortened by 3 bases and J by 1 base, with 12 bases between the two germline ends.

This clonotype was detected only a few times. The chain joins TRBV28 to TRBJ1-1; D is undetermined. The V gene lost 3 bases and the J gene lost 11 bases, with 10 bases spanning the gap. This CDR3 has 11 amino acids. Germline V lookup: CDR1 MDHEN, CDR2 SYDVKM. CDR3 sequence reads: CASSFAVKAFF. CDR3 DNA sequence: TGTGCCAGCAGTTTCGCAGTTAAGGCTTTCTTT. Supplemented by reference TRBV28 and TRBJ1-1, the full variable domain reads DVKVTQSSRYLVKRTGEKVFLECVQDMDHENMFWYRQDPGLGLRLIYFSYDVKMKEKGDIPEGYSVSREKKERFSLILESASTNQTSMYLCASSFAVKAFFGQGTRLTVV.

This clonotype was seen ten or more times. The chain combines TRBV15 with TRBJ2-3, with 7 nucleotides matching TRBD2. CDR1 is LNHNV and CDR2 is YYDKDF in the germline V gene (reference sequence). Unmatched junction bases numbered 7, after V lost 0 bases and J lost 7 bases. This CDR3 spans 15 amino acids. The CDR3 protein is CATSRDSLAYNTQYF. DNA of the CDR3: TGTGCCACCAGCAGAGATTCACTAGCGTATAATACGCAGTATTTT.

The chain recombines TRBV12-3 or TRBV12-4 with TRBJ2-5; weak D call: TRBD1 (5 bases). Trimming left V 4 bases short and J 2 bases short, with 8 bases between. The CDR3 contains 13 residues. CDR3 nucleotides: TGTGCCAGCAGTTGGACACTTCAAGAGACCCAGTACTTC. This gives the protein CASSWTLQETQYF.

This clonotype was detected a few times. The chain has TRBV5-6 and TRBJ2-7; D may be TRBD1 (6 bases). CDR1 is SGHDT and CDR2 is YYEEEE in the germline V gene. The CDR3 covers 15 residues. Trimming stripped 4 bases from V and 7 bases from J, with 21 bases between. CDR3 sequence (DNA): TGTGCCAGCAGCCTAGGGACATCCGGTTCGAGGGAGCAGTACGTC. Its translation: CASSLGTSGSREQYV.

The J gene is TRBJ2-7, the V gene TRBV7-2, with no clear D. Trimming pared 1 base from V and 1 base from J, leaving 8 bases between. The length of the CDR3 is 14 residues. The V gene's germline CDR1 is SGHTA and CDR2 FQGNSA. CDR3 coding DNA: TGTGCCAGCAGCTTAGATCCCAGATCCTACGAGCAGTACGTC. It codes for CASSLDPRSYEQYV.

The sample holds a few counts of this clonotype. The chain links TRBV29-1 to TRBJ2-2, with D unresolved. The germline CDR1 and CDR2 sequences are SQVTM and ANQGSEA. This CDR3 contains 14 residues. Trimming took 6 bases from V and 1 from J, leaving 12 bases between them. CDR3 DNA: TGCAGCGTCGAATCCCGATTGAACACCGGGGAGCTGTTTTTT. Translation gives CSVESRLNTGELFF.

This clonotype has more than one count but fewer than ten. This CDR3 reads CATQTSGRATGELFF. In DNA form, the CDR3 reads TGTGCCACCCAGACTAGCGGGAGGGCCACCGGGGAGCTGTTTTTT. The rearrangement joins TRBV6-1 to TRBJ2-2; 14 positions match TRBD2. Germline V gene lookup returns CDR1 MNHNS and CDR2 SASEGT. This CDR3 region has 15 residues. J lost 4 bases, V lost 10 bases, and 5 bases had no gene match.

This clonotype has only a few counts. The chain uses TRBV20-1 and TRBJ2-5; perhaps TRBD2 as D (6 bases). The CDR3 length is 13 residues. From germline, CDR1 is DFQATT and CDR2 SNEGSKA (reference sequence). The V and J ends lost 0 bases and 5 bases respectively, with 10 bases between them. CDR3 DNA: TGCAGTGCTAGAGATTCTGGAGGGGAGACCCAGTACTTC. Encoded protein: CSARDSGGETQYF.